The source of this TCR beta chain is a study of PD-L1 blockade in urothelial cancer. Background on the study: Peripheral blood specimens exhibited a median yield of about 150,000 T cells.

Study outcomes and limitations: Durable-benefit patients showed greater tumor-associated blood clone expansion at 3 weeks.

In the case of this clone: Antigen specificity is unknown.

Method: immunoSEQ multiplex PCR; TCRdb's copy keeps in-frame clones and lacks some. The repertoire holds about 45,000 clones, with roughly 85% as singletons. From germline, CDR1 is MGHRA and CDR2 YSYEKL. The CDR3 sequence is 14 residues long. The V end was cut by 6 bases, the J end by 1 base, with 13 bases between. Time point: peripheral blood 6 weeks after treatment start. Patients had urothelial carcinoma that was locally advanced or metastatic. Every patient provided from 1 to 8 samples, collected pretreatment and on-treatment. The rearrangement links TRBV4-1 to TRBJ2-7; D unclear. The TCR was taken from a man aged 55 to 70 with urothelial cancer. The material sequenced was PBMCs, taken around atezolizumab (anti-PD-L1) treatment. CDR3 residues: CASRRLGTSYEQYF. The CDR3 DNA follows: TGCGCCAGCAGACGGCTAGGAACATCCTACGAGCAGTACTTC.